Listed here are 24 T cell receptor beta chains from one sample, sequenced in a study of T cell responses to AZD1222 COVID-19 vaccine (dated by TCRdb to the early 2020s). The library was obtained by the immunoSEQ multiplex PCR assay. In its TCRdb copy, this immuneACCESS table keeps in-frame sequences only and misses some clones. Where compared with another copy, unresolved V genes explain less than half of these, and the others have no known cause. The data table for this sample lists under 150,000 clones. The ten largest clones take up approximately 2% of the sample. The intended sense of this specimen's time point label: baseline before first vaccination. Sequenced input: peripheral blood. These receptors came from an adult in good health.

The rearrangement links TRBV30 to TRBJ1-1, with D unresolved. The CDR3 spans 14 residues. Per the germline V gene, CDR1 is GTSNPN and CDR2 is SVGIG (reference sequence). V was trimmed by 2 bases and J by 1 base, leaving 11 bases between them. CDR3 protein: CAWSLTSGNTEAFF. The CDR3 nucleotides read TGTGCCTGGAGTTTAACATCAGGGAACACTGAAGCTTTCTTT.

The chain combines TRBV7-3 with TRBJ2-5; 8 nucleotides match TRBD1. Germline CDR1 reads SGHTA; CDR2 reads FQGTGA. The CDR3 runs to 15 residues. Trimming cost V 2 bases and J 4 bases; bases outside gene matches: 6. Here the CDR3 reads CASSLGPGGPETQYF. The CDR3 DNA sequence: TGTGCCAGCAGCTTAGGGCCAGGGGGCCCAGAGACCCAGTACTTC.

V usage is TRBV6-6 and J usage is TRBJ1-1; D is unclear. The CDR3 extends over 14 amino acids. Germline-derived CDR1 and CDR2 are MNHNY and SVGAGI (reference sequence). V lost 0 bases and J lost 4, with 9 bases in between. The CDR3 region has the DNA TGTGCCAGCAGTTACTCCCGGGAGGGCACTGAAGCTTTCTTT. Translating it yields CASSYSREGTEAFF.

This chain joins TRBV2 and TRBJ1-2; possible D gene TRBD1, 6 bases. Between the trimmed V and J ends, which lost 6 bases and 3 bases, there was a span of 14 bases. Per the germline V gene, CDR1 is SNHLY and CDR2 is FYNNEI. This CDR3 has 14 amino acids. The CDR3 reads CASRASGVDYGYTF. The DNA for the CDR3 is TGTGCCAGCAGGGCCTCAGGGGTGGACTATGGCTACACCTTC.

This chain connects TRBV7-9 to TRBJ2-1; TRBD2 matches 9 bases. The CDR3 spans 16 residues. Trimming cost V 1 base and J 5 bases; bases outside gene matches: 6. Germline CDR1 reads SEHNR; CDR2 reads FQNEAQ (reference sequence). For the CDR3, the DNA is TGTGCCAGCAGCTTAGGCCTAGCGGGGAGCCACAATGAGCAGTTCTTC. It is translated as CASSLGLAGSHNEQFF.

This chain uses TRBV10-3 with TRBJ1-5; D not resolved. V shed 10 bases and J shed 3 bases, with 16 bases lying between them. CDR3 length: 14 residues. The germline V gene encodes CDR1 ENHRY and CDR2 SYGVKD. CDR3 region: CATTSNMDNQPQHF. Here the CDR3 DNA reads TGTGCCACTACCTCGAACATGGACAATCAGCCCCAGCATTTT.

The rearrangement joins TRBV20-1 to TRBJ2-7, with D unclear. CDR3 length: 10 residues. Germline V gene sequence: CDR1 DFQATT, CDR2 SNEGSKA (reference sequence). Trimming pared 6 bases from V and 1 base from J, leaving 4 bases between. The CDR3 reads CSALSYEQYF. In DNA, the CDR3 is TGCAGTGCGCTTTCCTACGAGCAGTACTTC.

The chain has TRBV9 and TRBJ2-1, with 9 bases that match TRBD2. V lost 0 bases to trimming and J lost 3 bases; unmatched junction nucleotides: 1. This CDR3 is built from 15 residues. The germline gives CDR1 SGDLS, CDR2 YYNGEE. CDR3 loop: CASSVGAGGYNEQFF. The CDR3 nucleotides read TGTGCCAGCAGCGTAGGAGCGGGGGGCTACAATGAGCAGTTCTTC.

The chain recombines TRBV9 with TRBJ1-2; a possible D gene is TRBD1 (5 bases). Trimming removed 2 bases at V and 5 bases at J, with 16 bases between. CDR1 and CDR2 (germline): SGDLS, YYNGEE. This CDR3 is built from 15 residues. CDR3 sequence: CASSVGPTWGYGYTF. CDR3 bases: TGTGCCAGCAGCGTGGGACCGACCTGGGGGTATGGCTACACCTTC.

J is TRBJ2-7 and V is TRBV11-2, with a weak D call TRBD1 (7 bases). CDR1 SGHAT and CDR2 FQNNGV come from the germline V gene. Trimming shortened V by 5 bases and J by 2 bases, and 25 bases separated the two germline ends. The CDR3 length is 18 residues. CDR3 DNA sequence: TGTGCCAGCAGCCTTGCGTTGGGTGGAGGGGGCAGACCCTACGAGCAGTACTTC. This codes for CASSLALGGGGRPYEQYF.

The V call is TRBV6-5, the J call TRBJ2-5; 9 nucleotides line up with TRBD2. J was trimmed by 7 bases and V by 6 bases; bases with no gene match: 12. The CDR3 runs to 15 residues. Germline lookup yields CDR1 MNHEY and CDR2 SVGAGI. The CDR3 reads CASSGLAGTGGTQYF. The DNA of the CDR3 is TGTGCCAGCAGCGGGCTAGCGGGGACGGGGGGGACCCAGTACTTC.

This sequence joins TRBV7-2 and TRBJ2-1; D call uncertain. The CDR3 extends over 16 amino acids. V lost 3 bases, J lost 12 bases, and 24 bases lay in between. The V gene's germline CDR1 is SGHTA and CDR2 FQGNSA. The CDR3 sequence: CASSFPVNTVGNWQFF. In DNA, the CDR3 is TGTGCCAGCAGCTTCCCTGTAAATACGGTTGGCAATTGGCAGTTCTTC.

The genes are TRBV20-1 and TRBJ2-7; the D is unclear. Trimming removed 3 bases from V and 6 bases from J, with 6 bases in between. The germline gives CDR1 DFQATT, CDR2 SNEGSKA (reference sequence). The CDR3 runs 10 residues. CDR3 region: CSASRAEQYF. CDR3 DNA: TGCAGTGCTAGCCGGGCCGAGCAGTACTTC.

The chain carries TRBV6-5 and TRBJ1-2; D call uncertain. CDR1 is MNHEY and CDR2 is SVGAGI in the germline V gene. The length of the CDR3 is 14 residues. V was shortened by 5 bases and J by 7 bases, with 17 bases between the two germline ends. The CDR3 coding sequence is TGTGCCAGCAGTCCCCGGGCAGCCGGGCTTGGCTACACCTTC. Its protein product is CASSPRAAGLGYTF.

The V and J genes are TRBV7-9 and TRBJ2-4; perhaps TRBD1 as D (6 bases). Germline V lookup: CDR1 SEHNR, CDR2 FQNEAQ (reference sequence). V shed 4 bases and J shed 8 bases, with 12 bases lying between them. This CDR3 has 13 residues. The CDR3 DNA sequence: TGTGCCAGCAGCTCAGGGGTGGGTGACATTCAGTACTTC. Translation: CASSSGVGDIQYF.

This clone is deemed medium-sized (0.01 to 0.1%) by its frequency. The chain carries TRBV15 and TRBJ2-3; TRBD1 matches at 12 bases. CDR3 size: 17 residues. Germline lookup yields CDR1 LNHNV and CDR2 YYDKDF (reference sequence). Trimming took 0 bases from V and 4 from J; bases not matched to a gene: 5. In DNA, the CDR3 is TGTGCCACCAGCAGAGATTGGGACAGGGGGCCTGCAGATACGCAGTATTTT. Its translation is CATSRDWDRGPADTQYF.

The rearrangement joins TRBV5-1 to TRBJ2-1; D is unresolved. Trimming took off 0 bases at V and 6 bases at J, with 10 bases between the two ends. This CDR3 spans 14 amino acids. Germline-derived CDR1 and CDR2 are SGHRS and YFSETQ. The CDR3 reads CASSLGINSNEQFF. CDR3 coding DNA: TGCGCCAGCAGCTTGGGAATCAACAGCAATGAGCAGTTCTTC.

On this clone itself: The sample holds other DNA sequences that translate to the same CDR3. The CDR3 DNA is TGTGCCAGCAGTGGACAGGGCAATCAGCCCCAGCATTTT. Amino acid sequence: CASSGQGNQPQHF. The gene calls are TRBV2 and TRBJ1-5; maybe TRBD1 (6 bases). V dropped 4 bases and J dropped 2 bases, with 6 bases sitting between them. The length of the CDR3 is 13 residues. Germline V gives CDR1 SNHLY, CDR2 FYNNEI.

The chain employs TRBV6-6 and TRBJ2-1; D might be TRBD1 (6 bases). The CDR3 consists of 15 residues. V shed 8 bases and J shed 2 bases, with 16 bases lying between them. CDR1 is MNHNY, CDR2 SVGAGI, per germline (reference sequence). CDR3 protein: CASWAGVQTYNEQFF. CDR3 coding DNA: TGTGCCAGCTGGGCAGGGGTCCAGACCTACAATGAGCAGTTCTTC.

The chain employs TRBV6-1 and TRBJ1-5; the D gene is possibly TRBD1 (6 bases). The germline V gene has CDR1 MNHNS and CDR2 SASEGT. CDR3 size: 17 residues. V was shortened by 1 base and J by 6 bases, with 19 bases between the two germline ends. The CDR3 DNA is TGTGCCAGCAGTGAAGAGTTGGGGGCCCCAGCCACTCAGCCCCAGCATTTT. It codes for CASSEELGAPATQPQHF.

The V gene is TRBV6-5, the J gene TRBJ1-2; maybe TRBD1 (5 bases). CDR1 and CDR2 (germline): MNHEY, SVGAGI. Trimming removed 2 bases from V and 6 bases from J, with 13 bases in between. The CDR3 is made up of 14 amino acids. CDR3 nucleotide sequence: TGTGCCAGCAGTTACCGTAGGGGTGTGGATGGCTACACCTTC. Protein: CASSYRRGVDGYTF.

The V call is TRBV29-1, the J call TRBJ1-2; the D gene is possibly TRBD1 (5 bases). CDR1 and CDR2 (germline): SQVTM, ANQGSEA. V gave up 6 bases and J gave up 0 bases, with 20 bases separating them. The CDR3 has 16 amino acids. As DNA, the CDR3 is TGCAGCGTCAGAGGGGTGTCAGCCCTCCCTAACTATGGCTACACCTTC. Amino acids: CSVRGVSALPNYGYTF.

The CDR3 coding sequence is TGCGCCAGCAGCTTGGAAGGGTGGGGCGGCCTGCAGTTCTTC. This translates into CASSLEGWGGLQFF. The J gene is TRBJ2-1, the V gene TRBV5-1, with D possibly TRBD1 on 5 matching bases. V was trimmed by 0 bases and J by 12 bases, leaving 16 bases between them. Germline V gene sequence: CDR1 SGHRS, CDR2 YFSETQ. CDR3 size: 14 residues.

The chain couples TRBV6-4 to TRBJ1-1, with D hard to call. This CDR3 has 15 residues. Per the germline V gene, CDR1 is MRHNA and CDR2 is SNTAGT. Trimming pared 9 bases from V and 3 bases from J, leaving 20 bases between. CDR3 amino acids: CASNRPGGFDTEAFF. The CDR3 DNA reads TGTGCCAGTAACCGCCCTGGTGGGTTCGACACTGAAGCTTTCTTT.